These T cell receptor beta chains were read from a single sample in a study of T cell responses to AZD1222 COVID-19 vaccine. The data were produced by immunoSEQ multiplex PCR, yet TCRdb's version contains in-frame clones alone and is incomplete. Of 150,000 to 200,000 clones listed, 75% to 90% are singletons. Sequences were derived from peripheral blood, sampled 28 days after the second dose of the MenACWY control vaccine. The receptors were sampled from an adult who received the MenACWY meningococcal vaccine as a control. CDR3s include the opening cysteine and the closing phenylalanine or tryptophan. Fields, in order: clone size, D gene, V gene, J gene, CDR3 DNA, CDR3 protein. A D gene is named only where the DNA matches it firmly. The size entry is marked missing in some rows and otherwise reads once, few, many or a size class.

clone_size: NA; d_call: NA; v_call: TRBV28; j_call: TRBJ1-3; cdr3_nt: TGTGCCAGCAGTGCCACCCCTTCGCCCACCATATATTTT; cdr3_aa: CASSATPSPTIYF
clone_size: NA; d_call: TRBD1; v_call: TRBV19; j_call: TRBJ1-2; cdr3_nt: TGTGCCAGTAGTAACCCCGAGACAGGGTTTCAGTATGGCTACACCTTC; cdr3_aa: CASSNPETGFQYGYTF
clone_size: NA; d_call: TRBD1; v_call: TRBV28; j_call: TRBJ1-2; cdr3_nt: TGTGCCAGCAGTTTTTGGACAGGCTATGGCTACACCTTC; cdr3_aa: CASSFWTGYGYTF
clone_size: NA; d_call: NA; v_call: TRBV9; j_call: TRBJ2-5; cdr3_nt: TGTGCCAGCAGCAGACCCCTCTTATTTGGCGGAGGGACGATCCAAGAGACCCAGTACTTC; cdr3_aa: CASSRPLLFGGGTIQETQYF
clone_size: NA; d_call: NA; v_call: TRBV19; j_call: TRBJ1-1; cdr3_nt: TGTGCCAGTAACCGGGCCCTAGGGAACACTGAAGCTTTCTTT; cdr3_aa: CASNRALGNTEAFF
clone_size: NA; d_call: NA; v_call: TRBV7-6; j_call: TRBJ2-3; cdr3_nt: TGTGCCAGCAGCTTGGGCACAGATACGCAGTATTTT; cdr3_aa: CASSLGTDTQYF
clone_size: NA; d_call: NA; v_call: TRBV21-1; j_call: TRBJ2-7; cdr3_nt: TGTGCCAGCAGCACGGAAGACCCCTTCGCCTACGAGCAGTACTTC; cdr3_aa: CASSTEDPFAYEQYF
clone_size: once; d_call: NA; v_call: TRBV6-2/TRBV6-3; j_call: TRBJ2-7; cdr3_nt: TGTGCCAGCAGTTACTTCGACACTATCCGAGCATACGAGCAGTACTTC; cdr3_aa: CASSYFDTIRAYEQYF
clone_size: NA; d_call: TRBD1; v_call: TRBV11-2; j_call: TRBJ2-1; cdr3_nt: TGTGCCAGCAGCCCCCTTTCAATAGGGGGCGTCAATGAGCAGTTCTTC; cdr3_aa: CASSPLSIGGVNEQFF
clone_size: NA; d_call: NA; v_call: TRBV9; j_call: TRBJ1-1; cdr3_nt: TGTGCCAGCAGCTCGGGGGCAACTGAAGCTTTCTTT; cdr3_aa: CASSSGATEAFF
clone_size: NA; d_call: NA; v_call: TRBV28; j_call: TRBJ2-5; cdr3_nt: TGTGCCAGCAGTTTAGAGAGATTGGGTGCGAAGACCCAGTACTTC; cdr3_aa: CASSLERLGAKTQYF
clone_size: NA; d_call: NA; v_call: TRBV7-2; j_call: TRBJ1-4; cdr3_nt: TGTGCCAGCAGCTTGGGGGGTAATGAAAAACTGTTTTTT; cdr3_aa: CASSLGGNEKLFF
clone_size: NA; d_call: NA; v_call: TRBV3-1/TRBV3-2; j_call: TRBJ2-5; cdr3_nt: TGTGCCAGCAGCCAAGGGGTCGCAGAGACCCAGTACTTC; cdr3_aa: CASSQGVAETQYF
clone_size: NA; d_call: NA; v_call: TRBV7-3; j_call: TRBJ1-1; cdr3_nt: TGTGCCAGCAGCTTAAGTTCTGGGGACACTGAAGCTTTCTTT; cdr3_aa: CASSLSSGDTEAFF
clone_size: NA; d_call: NA; v_call: TRBV7-9; j_call: TRBJ2-7; cdr3_nt: TGTGCCAGCAGCTTATTGGGCACTACCTACGAGCAGTACTTC; cdr3_aa: CASSLLGTTYEQYF
clone_size: NA; d_call: NA; v_call: TRBV28; j_call: TRBJ1-4; cdr3_nt: TGTGCCAGCAGCTTGGATGGGAGCGGAAAACTGTTTTTT; cdr3_aa: CASSLDGSGKLFF
clone_size: NA; d_call: TRBD2; v_call: TRBV28; j_call: TRBJ2-7; cdr3_nt: TGTGCCAGCAGCAAGCCTAGCGGAGCCACCTACGAGCAGTACTTC; cdr3_aa: CASSKPSGATYEQYF
clone_size: NA; d_call: TRBD1; v_call: TRBV6-2/TRBV6-3; j_call: TRBJ1-5; cdr3_nt: TGTGCCAGCAGTGGGACAGGGGAATCATTCAGCAATCAGCCCCAGCATTTT; cdr3_aa: CASSGTGESFSNQPQHF
clone_size: NA; d_call: NA; v_call: TRBV7-3; j_call: TRBJ1-3; cdr3_nt: TGTGCCAGCAACCCCAGCTATAGGGTCGGAAACACCATATATTTT; cdr3_aa: CASNPSYRVGNTIYF
clone_size: NA; d_call: NA; v_call: TRBV7-9; j_call: TRBJ1-2; cdr3_nt: TGTGCCAGCAGCTTCGGAAGGGGTTACACCTTC; cdr3_aa: CASSFGRGYTF
clone_size: few; d_call: TRBD2; v_call: TRBV3-1/TRBV3-2; j_call: TRBJ2-1; cdr3_nt: TGTGCCAGCAGCCAAGAAGCGGGATCCTACAATGAGCAGTTCTTC; cdr3_aa: CASSQEAGSYNEQFF
clone_size: NA; d_call: NA; v_call: TRBV6-5; j_call: TRBJ2-7; cdr3_nt: TGTGCCAGCAGTTACTCCCGGACAGAAATCTACGAGCAGTACTTC; cdr3_aa: CASSYSRTEIYEQYF
clone_size: NA; d_call: TRBD1; v_call: TRBV9; j_call: TRBJ1-2; cdr3_nt: TGTGCCAGCAGCACCCGCGGCTCGGACAGGGTTAACTATGGCTACACCTTC; cdr3_aa: CASSTRGSDRVNYGYTF
clone_size: NA; d_call: NA; v_call: TRBV19; j_call: TRBJ1-6; cdr3_nt: TGTGCCAGTAGTATAACGCCCTGGGGTTCACCCCTCCACTTT; cdr3_aa: CASSITPWGSPLHF
clone_size: NA; d_call: TRBD1; v_call: TRBV7-8; j_call: TRBJ2-1; cdr3_nt: TGTGCCAGCAGCTCCCGCCAGGGGGAGACTTTCCATGAGCAGTTCTTC; cdr3_aa: CASSSRQGETFHEQFF
clone_size: NA; d_call: NA; v_call: TRBV6-1; j_call: TRBJ2-7; cdr3_nt: TGTGCCAGCAGTGAAGTTGGGCGGGGGCGTTGGTACGAGCAGTACTTC; cdr3_aa: CASSEVGRGRWYEQYF
clone_size: NA; d_call: TRBD2; v_call: TRBV29-1; j_call: TRBJ2-3; cdr3_nt: TGCAGCGCACTACTAGCGTGGGTCACAGATACGCAGTATTTT; cdr3_aa: CSALLAWVTDTQYF
clone_size: NA; d_call: NA; v_call: TRBV19; j_call: TRBJ2-2; cdr3_nt: TGTGCCAGTAGTAATATCTCAGGGGCCGGGGAGCTGTTTTTT; cdr3_aa: CASSNISGAGELFF